The entry below describes one T cell receptor beta chain. The antigen remains unidentified. The junction departs from germline at one end; a sequencing error may be responsible. The length of the CDR3 is 13 residues. Germline assignment: CDR1 SSHAT and CDR2 FNYEAQ (reference sequence). Both 60 Vbeta primers and 13 Jbeta primers went into the PCR. In the authors' methods: The count from a later analysis was 60 million to 85 million unique TCR beta chains, 9.5 million to 11 million of them shared. Sequencing was performed with immunoSEQ multiplex PCR; in TCRdb, only in-frame clones are kept and a portion is missing. That table supplies the V and J calls and clone size; D and trimming were determined from the DNA. The profile shows around 180,000 clones, 70% to 85% of them singletons. The source of the sample is a study of cytomegalovirus exposure and HLA in healthy donors. General study points: About 180 TCR beta chains were listed as cytomegalovirus-associated.

The chain couples TRBV7-7 to TRBJ2-7; D possibly corresponds to TRBD2 (5 bases). The TCR comes from a woman aged 40 to 50 in good health and CMV-seronegative. The sequenced sample was PBMCs. This CDR3 reads CASSLVEGYEQYF. In DNA form, the CDR3 reads TGTGCTAGCAGCTTAGTCGAGGGCTACGAGCAGTACTTC.